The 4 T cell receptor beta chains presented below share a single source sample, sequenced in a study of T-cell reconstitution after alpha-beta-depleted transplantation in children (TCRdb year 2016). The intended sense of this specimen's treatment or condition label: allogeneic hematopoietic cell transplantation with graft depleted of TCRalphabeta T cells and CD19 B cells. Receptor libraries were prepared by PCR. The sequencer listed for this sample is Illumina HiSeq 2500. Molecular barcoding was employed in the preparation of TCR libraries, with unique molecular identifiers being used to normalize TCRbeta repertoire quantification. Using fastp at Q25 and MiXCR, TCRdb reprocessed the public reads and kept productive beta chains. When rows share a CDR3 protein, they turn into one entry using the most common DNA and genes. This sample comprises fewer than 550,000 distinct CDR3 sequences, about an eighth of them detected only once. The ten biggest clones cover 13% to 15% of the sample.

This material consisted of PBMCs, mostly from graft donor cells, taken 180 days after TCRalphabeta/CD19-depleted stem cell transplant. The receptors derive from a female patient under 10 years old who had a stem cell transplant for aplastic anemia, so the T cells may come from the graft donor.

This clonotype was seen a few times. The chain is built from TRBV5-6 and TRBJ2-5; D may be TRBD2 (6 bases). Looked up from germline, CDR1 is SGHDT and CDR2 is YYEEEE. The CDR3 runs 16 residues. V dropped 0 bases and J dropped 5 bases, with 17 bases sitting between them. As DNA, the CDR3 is TGTGCCAGCAGCTTGGAGATGGGAGGCCCGGGGGAGACCCAGTACTTC. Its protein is CASSLEMGGPGETQYF.

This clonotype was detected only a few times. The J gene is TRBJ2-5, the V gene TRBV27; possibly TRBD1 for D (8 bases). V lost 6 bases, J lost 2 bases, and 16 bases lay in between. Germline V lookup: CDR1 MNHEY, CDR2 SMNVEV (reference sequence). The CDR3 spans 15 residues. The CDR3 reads CASSYRGGRQETQYF. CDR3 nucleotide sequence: TGTGCCAGCAGCTACAGGGGGGGACGGCAAGAGACCCAGTACTTC.

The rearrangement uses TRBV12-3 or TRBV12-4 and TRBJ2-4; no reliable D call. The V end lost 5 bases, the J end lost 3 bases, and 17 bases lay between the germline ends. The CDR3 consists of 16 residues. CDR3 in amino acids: CASSPSRNRGKNIQYF. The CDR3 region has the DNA TGTGCCAGCAGTCCTTCCAGGAATCGCGGCAAAAACATTCAGTACTTC.

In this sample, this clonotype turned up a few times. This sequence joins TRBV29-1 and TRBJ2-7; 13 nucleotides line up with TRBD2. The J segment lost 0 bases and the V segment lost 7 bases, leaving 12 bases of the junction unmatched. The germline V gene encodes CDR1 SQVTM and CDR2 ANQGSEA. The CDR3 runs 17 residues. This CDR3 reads CSAADQLAGGPSYEQYF. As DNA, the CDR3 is TGCAGCGCCGCCGACCAACTAGCGGGAGGGCCCTCCTACGAGCAGTACTTC.